The entry below describes one TCR beta chain. In the authors' workflow: Reference gene primers were amplified, and this amplification served to estimate nucleated cell counts. The data were produced by immunoSEQ multiplex PCR, yet TCRdb's version contains in-frame clones alone and is incomplete. That table furnishes V, J and clone size, whereas the DNA furnished D and trimming. The sample comprises approximately 85,000 clones, roughly nine tenths of which are singletons, and about 2.9% rests with the top ten. The sample originates from a study of blood T cell repertoires in COVID-19. About the research overall: From the United States, Italy and Spain came samples of acute and convalescent COVID-19. In each case, the material was cDNA or gDNA derived from T cells, B-cell-depleted T cells, or PBMCs.

The material sequenced was peripheral blood. The sequence derives from a woman aged 50 to 60 with active or convalescent COVID-19.

CDR3 nucleotides: TGTGCCACCAGCAGAGCGGGTAGCGGGGGGGGAAACATTCAGTACTTC. Amino acid sequence: CATSRAGSGGGNIQYF. The chain links TRBV15 to TRBJ2-4, with 11 positions matching TRBD2. CDR3 length equals 16 residues. Germline V gene sequence: CDR1 LNHNV, CDR2 YYDKDF (reference sequence). Germline trimming cut 1 base from V and 6 bases from J; bases unmatched to any gene: 5.